Included here is one TCR beta chain sequence, with context. Antigen unknown. From 5'RACE with constant-segment primers came TCR alpha and TCR beta cDNA libraries that carried sample barcodes and UMIs. TCRdb re-derived calls from the 5' RACE reads in MiXCR, one entry per CDR3 protein. This table has 500,000 to 650,000 distinct CDR3 sequences, about 22% appearing once. The data derive from a study of T-cell memory formation after mild COVID-19. At the level of the study: TCR clusters largely stayed donor specific. Regarding the study as a whole: A second wave expanding day 15 to 37 was CD4+-biased; contracting clones were balanced.

Sequenced input: PBMCs or a T cell subset sorted from them (not recorded which). The TCR sequence derives from an adult woman who had mild COVID-19 (a few samples of this study predate the infection). Cell type and time point are not known.

CDR3 in amino acids: CASSLTAHYGYTF. The CDR3 DNA reads TGTGCCAGCAGTTTGACAGCGCACTATGGCTACACCTTC. The gene calls are TRBV27 and TRBJ1-2, with a weak D call TRBD1 (5 bases). The V gene lost 3 bases and the J gene lost 3 bases, with 8 bases spanning the gap. This CDR3 has 13 residues. From germline, CDR1 is MNHEY and CDR2 SMNVEV (reference sequence).